This TCR beta chain was sequenced for a study of OX40 agonist ivuxolimab in advanced cancers. Study background: The patients received agonistic anti-OX40 (CD134) antibody ivuxolimab.

Trimming took 6 bases from V and 9 from J, leaving 9 bases between them. The CDR3 consists of 11 residues. CDR1 and CDR2 from the germline V gene are KGHSH and LQKENI. The study, taken as a whole, reports: Expanded clones were, on average, more numerous in CD8+ T cells than in CD4+. Antigens targeted by the expanded peripheral T cells were not determined.

TCRdb's table, derived via immunoSEQ multiplex PCR, lists solely in-frame clones and lacks some. Counted here are 20,000 or so clones, 75% to 90% occurring once; the ten biggest clones make up 30% to 35%. The cohort excluded patients with autoimmune disease history or systemic immunosuppression. As for this clone: The antigen is not known.

This TCR derives from an adult with an advanced solid tumor such as melanoma, head and neck, liver or kidney cancer. The source was CD4+ or CD8+ T cells sorted from blood, collected in a trial of the OX40 agonist ivuxolimab. V usage is TRBV18 and J usage is TRBJ1-5; D uncertain. DNA of the CDR3: TGTGCCAGCTCCGACGGAAGGCCCCAGCATTTT. Amino acid sequence: CASSDGRPQHF. Drawing the rest from reference TRBV18 and TRBJ1-5, the complete variable domain is NAGVMQNPRHLVRRRGQEARLRCSPMKGHSHVYWYRQLPEEGLKFMVYLQKENIIDESGMPKERFSAEFPKEGPSILRIQQVVRGDSAAYFCASSDGRPQHFGDGTRLSIL.